This entry lists 25 T cell receptor beta chains sequenced from one sample in a study of cytomegalovirus exposure and HLA in healthy donors. The primer mix had 60 Vbeta and 13 Jbeta primers. The repertoire was sequenced with immunoSEQ multiplex PCR; TCRdb's copy has only in-frame clones and lacks some. The sample lists over 150,000 clones, about 68% seen once, with approximately 2.3% in the top ten. Input material: PBMCs. Every receptor here comes from a man aged 25 to 45 in good health and CMV-seronegative.

This clone was observed a few times. The chain is built from TRBV29-1 and TRBJ1-2; 8 bases line up with TRBD1. The V gene's germline CDR1 is SQVTM and CDR2 ANQGSEA. The CDR3 contains 14 residues. V dropped 7 bases and J dropped 2; count of bases not matched to a gene: 9. CDR3 DNA: TGCAGCGCCCGGGACAGGCGTGAAAACTATGGCTACACCTTC. Amino acids: CSARDRRENYGYTF.

The V call is TRBV27, the J call TRBJ2-1, with 9 bases matching TRBD1. The germline CDR1 and CDR2 sequences are MNHEY and SMNVEV (reference sequence). This CDR3 region has 15 residues. J was trimmed by 4 bases and V by 6 bases; bases with no gene match: 7. CDR3 residues: CASRNAGTGYNEQFF. The CDR3 coding sequence is TGTGCCAGCAGAAATGCCGGGACAGGGTACAATGAGCAGTTCTTC.

The V and J genes are TRBV4-1 and TRBJ2-7, with D perhaps TRBD1 (6 bases). There are 14 residues in the CDR3. V was clipped by 4 bases and J by 1 base, with 11 bases between them. Germline CDR1 and CDR2: MGHRA and YSYEKL. CDR3 region: CASSLWTASYEQYF. The CDR3 coding sequence is TGCGCCAGCAGCCTATGGACAGCTTCCTACGAGCAGTACTTC.

This chain connects TRBV5-4 to TRBJ2-3, with 8 bases aligning to TRBD2. Germline V gene lookup returns CDR1 SGHNT and CDR2 YYREEE (reference sequence). The CDR3 covers 15 residues. The V gene end was trimmed by 2 bases and the J gene end by 0 bases; junction bases not matched to a gene: 2. Here the CDR3 reads CASSFGGGSTDTQYF. CDR3 coding DNA: TGTGCCAGCAGCTTCGGGGGGGGTAGCACAGATACGCAGTATTTT.

The chain recombines TRBV11-3 with TRBJ2-1; 7 bases agree with TRBD1. There are 17 residues in the CDR3. CDR1 and CDR2 (germline): SGHNT, YENEEA. The V and J ends lost 0 bases and 2 bases, in that order; junction bases with no gene match: 7. The CDR3 spells CASSLDQEGAAYNEQFF. CDR3 sequence (DNA): TGTGCCAGCAGCTTAGATCAAGAGGGGGCGGCCTACAATGAGCAGTTCTTC.

This clone was counted between two and nine times. The J gene is TRBJ2-2, the V gene TRBV11-2, with 7 bases identical to TRBD1. With 4 bases clipped from V and 1 base from J, the junction kept 3 bases outside the gene matches. Per the germline V gene, CDR1 is SGHAT and CDR2 is FQNNGV. This CDR3 has 15 residues. The CDR3, as DNA: TGTGCCAGCAGCTCACACAGGGGGAACACCGGGGAGCTGTTTTTT. As protein: CASSSHRGNTGELFF.

The chain has TRBV7-9 and TRBJ2-6; 7 positions agree with TRBD1. The trim removed 1 base at V and 4 bases at J, leaving 10 bases unmatched. Germline CDR1 SEHNR, CDR2 FQNEAQ (reference sequence). The CDR3 is 18 residues long. The CDR3 DNA reads as TGTGCCAGCAGCTTAGGATACAGGGGCGCTGTGGGGGCCAACGTCCTGACTTTC. Its translation is CASSLGYRGAVGANVLTF.

The chain uses TRBV19 and TRBJ1-5, with D perhaps matching TRBD1 (5 bases). Germline V gene data show CDR1 as LNHDA and CDR2 as SQIVND (reference sequence). This CDR3 contains 15 residues. The V and J ends lost 6 bases and 0 bases respectively, with 12 bases between them. Here the CDR3 DNA reads TGTGCCAGTAGCCAACAGGCTTATAGCAATCAGCCCCAGCATTTT. This sequence encodes CASSQQAYSNQPQHF.

This clone has just a few counts. The chain couples TRBV5-6 to TRBJ1-5; D might be TRBD1 (5 bases). The V end lost 4 bases, the J end lost 4 bases, and 18 bases lay between the germline ends. The CDR3 is 16 residues long. Germline V CDR1 and CDR2: SGHDT, YYEEEE. CDR3 nucleotides: TGTGCCAGCAGCCCGGGTGGAGGGACGGGTAATCAGCCCCAGCATTTT. As protein: CASSPGGGTGNQPQHF.

The chain uses TRBV9 and TRBJ1-3; TRBD1 is a possible D gene (6 bases). Trimming removed 0 bases from V and 0 bases from J, with 13 bases in between. Germline assignment: CDR1 SGDLS and CDR2 YYNGEE. The CDR3 sequence is 17 residues long. CDR3 in DNA: TGTGCCAGCAGCGTAGAGGGAACAGGGAACTCTGGAAACACCATATATTTT. Protein product: CASSVEGTGNSGNTIYF.

J is TRBJ2-7 and V is TRBV5-1, with TRBD1 as a possible D gene (6 bases). The V and J ends lost 2 bases and 5 bases respectively, with 14 bases between them. Germline assignment: CDR1 SGHRS and CDR2 YFSETQ. The CDR3 contains 14 residues. The CDR3: CASSLQGPYDEQYF. CDR3 bases: TGCGCCAGCAGCTTACAGGGACCTTACGACGAGCAGTACTTC.

The CDR3 sequence is CASRLDSSRTEAFF. In DNA form, the CDR3 reads TGTGCCAGCAGGCTTGACTCGAGTCGGACTGAAGCTTTCTTT. This sequence joins TRBV2 and TRBJ1-1; no clear D. Germline V CDR1 and CDR2: SNHLY, FYNNEI. This CDR3 comprises 14 residues. V dropped 6 bases and J dropped 5 bases, with 16 bases sitting between them.

This clone occurred once. The chain carries TRBV4-3 and TRBJ2-3; TRBD1 might be the D (6 bases). The V and J ends lost 1 base and 1 base respectively, with 9 bases between them. Looked up from germline, CDR1 is LGHNA and CDR2 is YSLEER. The CDR3 is made up of 15 amino acids. CDR3 sequence reads: CASSQVWGRTDTQYF. DNA for the CDR3: TGCGCCAGCAGCCAAGTGTGGGGGCGCACAGATACGCAGTATTTT.

The chain combines TRBV2 with TRBJ1-2; possible D gene TRBD1, 5 bases. The CDR3 has 14 amino acids. The germline V and J ends were trimmed by 7 bases and 2 bases, with 14 bases remaining between them. Germline-derived CDR1 and CDR2 are SNHLY and FYNNEI. CDR3 region: CASTAGVGNYGYTF. In nucleotides, the CDR3 is TGTGCCAGCACCGCGGGGGTCGGAAACTATGGCTACACCTTC. Looking up the rest from reference TRBV2 and TRBJ1-2 gives the full variable domain: EPEVTQTPSHQVTQMGQEVILRCVPISNHLYFYWYRQILGQKVEFLVSFYNNEISEKSEIFDDQFSVERPDGSNFTLKIRSTKLEDSAMYFCASTAGVGNYGYTFGSGTRLTVV.

The rearrangement uses TRBV27 and TRBJ2-7; 8 positions match TRBD1. Trimming removed 5 bases from V and 2 bases from J; junction bases left unmatched: 2. The CDR3 extends over 13 amino acids. Germline CDR1 and CDR2: MNHEY and SMNVEV (reference sequence). For the CDR3, the DNA is TGTGCCAGCAGTAAGACAGGGGCCTACGAGCAGTACTTC. This translates into CASSKTGAYEQYF.

This clone was counted a single time. The chain is built from TRBV28 and TRBJ1-2; D call uncertain. V lost 6 bases to trimming and J lost 0 bases, with 5 bases between them. CDR1 and CDR2 from the germline V gene are MDHEN and SYDVKM. This CDR3 region has 12 residues. The CDR3 nucleotides read TGTGCCAGCAGGAGCGCTAACTATGGCTACACCTTC. Its protein is CASRSANYGYTF.

The gene calls are TRBV7-8 and TRBJ2-7, with a tentative D call TRBD2 (6 bases). The CDR3 is made up of 15 amino acids. Germline V gene lookup returns CDR1 SGHVS and CDR2 FQNEAQ. V dropped 4 bases and J dropped 3 bases, with 16 bases sitting between them. The CDR3 loop is CASSSGLLEGYEQYF. CDR3 sequence (DNA): TGTGCCAGCAGCTCGGGACTCCTTGAGGGCTACGAGCAGTACTTC.

The chain joins TRBV20-1 to TRBJ1-1; D unclear. The V gene lost 0 bases and the J gene lost 9 bases, with 5 bases spanning the gap. Germline V lookup: CDR1 DFQATT, CDR2 SNEGSKA (reference sequence). This CDR3 region has 10 residues. The CDR3 bases are TGCAGTGCTAGAGATAGTAAAGCTTTCTTT. This codes for CSARDSKAFF.

The chain is built from TRBV5-4 and TRBJ2-3; D is unclear. CDR3 length: 12 amino acids. The V end lost 5 bases, the J end lost 6 bases, and 10 bases lay between the germline ends. Germline V gene lookup returns CDR1 SGHNT and CDR2 YYREEE (reference sequence). For the CDR3, the DNA is TGTGCCAGCAGATCGGCCGGGGATACGCAGTATTTT. It is translated as CASRSAGDTQYF. The variable domain in full, completed from reference TRBV5-4 and TRBJ2-3, reads ETGVTQSPTHLIKTRGQQVTLRCSSQSGHNTVSWYQQALGQGPQFIFQYYREEENGRGNFPPRFSGLQFPNYSSELNVNALELDDSALYLCASRSAGDTQYFGPGTRLTVL.

This clone has a handful of counts. This chain links TRBV6-1 with TRBJ2-7, with 12 bases identical to TRBD2. This CDR3 region has 15 residues. Per the germline V gene, CDR1 is MNHNS and CDR2 is SASEGT. V shed 6 bases and J 0 bases; nucleotides not matched to a gene: 3. CDR3 in DNA: TGTGCCAGCAGGGAGACTAGCGGGGGCTCCTACGAGCAGTACTTC. Protein product: CASRETSGGSYEQYF.

The chain uses TRBV5-1 and TRBJ2-1, with D tentatively TRBD2 (6 bases). The CDR3 covers 13 residues. The V gene lost 4 bases and the J gene lost 4 bases, with 9 bases spanning the gap. Germline CDR1 is SGHRS and CDR2 is YFSETQ. The CDR3 spells CASSLGLYNEQFF. CDR3 nucleotides: TGCGCCAGCAGCCTGGGACTTTACAATGAGCAGTTCTTC.

In this sample, this clone turned up a few times. The gene calls are TRBV9 and TRBJ2-5, with a tentative D call TRBD2 (6 bases). The V gene's germline CDR1 is SGDLS and CDR2 YYNGEE. The V end was cut by 4 bases, the J end by 3 bases, with 13 bases between. The CDR3 is made up of 14 amino acids. CDR3 DNA: TGTGCCAGCAGCTTACCCGGAGGGGAAGAGACCCAGTACTTC. Its protein is CASSLPGGEETQYF. Variable domain in full (rest from reference TRBV9 and TRBJ2-5): DSGVTQTPKHLITATGQRVTLRCSPRSGDLSVYWYQQSLDQGLQFLIQYYNGEERAKGNILERFSAQQFPDLHSELNLSSLELGDSALYFCASSLPGGEETQYFGPGTRLLVL.

The J gene is TRBJ2-2, the V gene TRBV10-3; D is uncertain. The germline V and J ends were trimmed by 0 bases and 0 bases, with 8 bases remaining between them. The CDR3 has 16 residues. CDR1 is ENHRY, CDR2 SYGVKD, per germline. Here the CDR3 reads CAISESAYPNTGELFF. The CDR3 bases are TGTGCCATCAGTGAGTCAGCTTATCCGAACACCGGGGAGCTGTTTTTT.

This sequence joins TRBV5-1 and TRBJ1-1, with D uncertain. This CDR3 comprises 15 residues. V was pared by 3 bases and J by 0 bases, with 12 bases between. Germline CDR1 and CDR2: SGHRS and YFSETQ. CDR3 protein: CASSSRGSLNTEAFF. CDR3 bases: TGCGCCAGCAGCTCCCGCGGCAGCTTGAACACTGAAGCTTTCTTT.

V and J are TRBV30 and TRBJ1-1; TRBD1 is a possible D gene (5 bases). Germline V lookup: CDR1 GTSNPN, CDR2 SVGIG (reference sequence). Trimming pared 3 bases from V and 5 bases from J, leaving 16 bases between. The CDR3 consists of 14 residues. DNA of the CDR3: TGTGCCTGGAGGAGGGGAGCGGGGACGACTGAAGCTTTCTTT. This codes for CAWRRGAGTTEAFF. The full variable domain, in which reference TRBV30 and TRBJ1-1 provide the parts outside the CDR3, is SQTIHQWPATLVQPVGSPLSLECTVEGTSNPNLYWYRQAAGRGLQLLFYSVGIGQISSEVPQNLSASRPQDRQFILSSKKLLLSDSGFYLCAWRRGAGTTEAFFGQGTRLTVV.